The subject of this entry is one T cell receptor (beta chain). The data were taken from a study of blood T cell repertoires in COVID-19. Overall study: Some COVID-19 samples were acute and others convalescent; all came from the United States, Italy and Spain.

Enrollment of patients from Seattle took place during active infection, with longitudinal follow-up. Germline V lookup: CDR1 LGHNA, CDR2 YNFKEQ. There are 13 residues in the CDR3. The V gene end was trimmed by 5 bases and the J gene end by 9 bases; junction bases not matched to a gene: 6. As processed by the authors: Amplification with reference gene primers provided the estimates of nucleated cell counts. Profiling relied on immunoSEQ multiplex PCR, and the TCRdb table lists in-frame clones only, not all of them. Clonal size and the V and J genes are those of that table, whereas D and trimming came from the DNA. The table lists approximately 170,000 clones, almost 85% of them singletons, with less than 3% in the top ten.

Sequencing was done on a sample of peripheral blood. This clonotype was sampled from an elderly woman with COVID-19, enrolled during active disease. J is TRBJ2-2 and V is TRBV4-2, with 7 positions matching TRBD2. The CDR3 here is CASSELALRELFF. The CDR3, as DNA: TGTGCCAGCAGCGAACTAGCGTTAAGGGAGCTGTTTTTT.